This T cell receptor beta chain emerged from a study of blood T cell repertoires in COVID-19 (dated by TCRdb to 2020 to 2021). At the level of the whole study: Samples from collaborators originated in the United States, Italy and Spain and spanned both the acute and convalescent phases of COVID-19. The prospective study material was composed of cDNA or gDNA derived from T cells, B-cell-depleted T cells, or PBMCs. Subjects who had been exposed to COVID-19, were actively infected with it, or had recovered from it provided the deeply sampled blood TCRbeta repertoires that made up the dataset. The repertoires were made available in a free public database intended to serve as a resource for research on the immune response to SARS-CoV-2. Samples came from the ongoing ImmuneRACE study (first 160 participants) plus 1,254 subjects from 6 global collaborators. The sample metadata nearly always contained a de-identified subject ID, COVID-19 status, age in years and sex. Where available, HLA class I and class II types were obtained from metadata supplied by the sample provider rather than from assay-based typing. General findings and caveats noted by the study authors: How much clinical and demographic metadata was included differed by source and by participant, and the metadata was provided uncurated.

The germline V gene supplies CDR1 SNHLY and CDR2 FYNNEI. V gives up 7 bases and J gives up 3 bases, and the segment between their germline ends measures 12 bases. The CDR3, cysteine through phenylalanine, is 13 amino acids long. Only the CDR3 portion is preserved as DNA: 39 bases, with reading frame beginning at the first base. In Seattle, one collaborating source enrolled patients while the infection was active and tracked those patients longitudinally over the course of disease. The collaborating institutions used their own protocols to collect whole blood in K2EDTA tubes. For TCRbeta analysis, collaborators shipped samples in one of three forms: frozen whole blood, isolated PBMCs, or DNA extracted from either of those sample types. TCRbeta CDR3 regions were amplified from genomic DNA using the immunoSEQ Assay, a bias-controlled multiplex PCR. Under the source paper's analysis protocol: The number of nucleated cells in each sample was estimated by amplification of reference gene primers within the assay. To quantify the absolute abundance of each unique TCRbeta CDR3 rearrangement, sequence reads were collapsed and filtered. For each sample, productive Simpson clonality was calculated by taking the square root of Simpson's diversity index across productive rearrangements. TCRdb re-hosts the immuneACCESS table, in-frame sequences only. Its copies lack some clones; in the studies checked, an unresolved V gene accounts for under half of them, and the cause for the rest is not known. V, J and clone size reflect that table, while D and trimming were determined from the DNA. Here the sample has fewer than 500,000 clones; about 90% occur a single time. The top ten clones comprise 0.8% to 1% of the sample.

In the case of this clone: Its antigen is currently not known. Nothing much larger sits one base from this clone, and base qualities are not available.

The sample was peripheral blood. The sequence was collected from a man aged 18-30 years with COVID-19, enrolled during active disease. The chain is assembled from TRBV2 and TRBJ2-5, and the D gene may be TRBD1, 5 bases matching. This receptor carries the CDR3 CASNKGREETQYF. The sequenced DNA is TGTGCCAGCAATAAGGGCAGGGAAGAGACCCAGTACTTC.